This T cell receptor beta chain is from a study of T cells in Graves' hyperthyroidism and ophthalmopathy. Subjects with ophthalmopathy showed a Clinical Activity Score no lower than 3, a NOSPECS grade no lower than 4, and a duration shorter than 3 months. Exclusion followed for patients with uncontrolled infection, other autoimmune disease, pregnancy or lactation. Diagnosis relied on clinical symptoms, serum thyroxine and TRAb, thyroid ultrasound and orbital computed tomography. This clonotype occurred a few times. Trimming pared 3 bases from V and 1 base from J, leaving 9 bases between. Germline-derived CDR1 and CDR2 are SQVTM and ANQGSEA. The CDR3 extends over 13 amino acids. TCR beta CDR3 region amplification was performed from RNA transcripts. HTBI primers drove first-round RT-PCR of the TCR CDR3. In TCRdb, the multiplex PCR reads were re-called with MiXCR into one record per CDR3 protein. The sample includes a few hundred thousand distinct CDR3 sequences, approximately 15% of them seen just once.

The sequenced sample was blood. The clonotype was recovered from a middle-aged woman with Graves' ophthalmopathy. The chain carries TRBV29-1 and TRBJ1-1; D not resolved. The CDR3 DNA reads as TGCAGCGTTGATGGGGTAGGGAACACTGAAGCTTTCTTT. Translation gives CSVDGVGNTEAFF.